Each of the 26 T cell receptor beta chains below was sequenced from the same sample in a study of regulatory and conventional T cells in RAG deficiency. Libraries were prepared by immunoSEQ multiplex PCR; TCRdb keeps only in-frame clonotypes and omits some of them. The data contain about 50,000 clones, 80% to 90% of them singletons. Conventional CD4+ T cells were sorted from blood as CD25-low CD127-high cells. These data also formed part of another study, on regulatory T cells. Per that paper: The primer mix had 52 TRBV and 13 TRBJ primers.

The sequencing input was CD4+ effector T cells sorted from blood. The receptors originated from a human donor in good health.

This rearrangement joins TRBV5-4 to TRBJ2-1; no definite D call. The V gene lost 1 base and the J gene lost 4 bases, with 6 bases spanning the gap. Germline V gene sequence: CDR1 SGHNT, CDR2 YYREEE (reference sequence). The CDR3 is made up of 13 amino acids. The CDR3 reads CASSLPSYNEQFF. CDR3 sequence (DNA): TGTGCCAGCAGCTTGCCCAGTTACAATGAGCAGTTCTTC.

Written as DNA, the CDR3 is TGTGCCAGCAGCTTAGAAGGGATACGAAACACCATATATTTT. This gives the protein CASSLEGIRNTIYF. The V gene is TRBV7-9, the J gene TRBJ1-3; D unresolved. The CDR3 is made up of 14 amino acids. V lost 1 base to trimming and J lost 5 bases, with 9 bases between them. The V gene's germline CDR1 is SEHNR and CDR2 FQNEAQ (reference sequence).

The chain combines TRBV6-5 with TRBJ1-3; 11 bases align to TRBD1. The trim removed 0 bases at V and 7 bases at J, leaving 2 bases unmatched. Germline V gene data show CDR1 as MNHEY and CDR2 as SVGAGI. CDR3 length: 15 amino acids. The CDR3 nucleotides read TGTGCCAGCAGTTACTCCGGACAGGGGGCCAACACCATATATTTT. Protein: CASSYSGQGANTIYF.

The DNA for the CDR3 is TGTGCCACCCCTCGGGACAGGGACACCGGGGAGCTGTTTTTT. Protein sequence: CATPRDRDTGELFF. The rearrangement joins TRBV19 to TRBJ2-2; 9 bases map to TRBD1. The J segment lost 3 bases and the V segment lost 10 bases, leaving 6 bases of the junction unmatched. Germline V gene sequence: CDR1 LNHDA, CDR2 SQIVND (reference sequence). The CDR3 loop spans 14 amino acids.

V gene TRBV19 combines with J gene TRBJ1-2; no reliable D call. The V gene lost 5 bases and the J gene lost 3 bases, with 10 bases spanning the gap. The CDR3 consists of 13 residues. Germline V CDR1 and CDR2: LNHDA, SQIVND (reference sequence). The CDR3 loop reads CASSVAEDYGYTF. The CDR3 region has the DNA TGTGCCAGTAGTGTAGCGGAGGACTATGGCTACACCTTC.

This rearrangement joins TRBV11-3 to TRBJ2-7, with 7 bases identical to TRBD1. Germline loops: CDR1 SGHNT, CDR2 YENEEA. There are 14 residues in the CDR3. J gave up 0 bases and V 1 base, and 0 bases lay outside the gene matches. CDR3 region: CASSLGDSSYEQYF. The CDR3 DNA reads as TGTGCCAGCAGCTTAGGGGACAGCTCCTACGAGCAGTACTTC. The entire variable domain, with the rest obtained from reference TRBV11-3 and TRBJ2-7, is as follows: EAGVVQSPRYKIIEKKQPVAFWCNPISGHNTLYWYLQNLGQGPELLIRYENEEAVDDSQLPKDRFSAERLKGVDSTLKIQPAELGDSAVYLCASSLGDSSYEQYFGPGTRLTVT.

This clone has a single count. The chain joins TRBV6-1 to TRBJ1-5, with D possibly being TRBD1 (5 bases). Germline V lookup: CDR1 MNHNS, CDR2 SASEGT. V was cut by 2 bases and J by 0 bases, with 11 bases left in between. The CDR3 length is 16 residues. The CDR3 is CASSESRGYSNQPQHF. In nucleotides, the CDR3 is TGTGCCAGCAGTGAATCTCGGGGGTATAGCAATCAGCCCCAGCATTTT.

The chain joins TRBV6-6 to TRBJ1-2, with no clear D. Trimming pared 0 bases from V and 2 bases from J, leaving 10 bases between. The CDR3 totals 15 residues. CDR1 is MNHNY and CDR2 is SVGAGI in the germline V gene (reference sequence). CDR3 sequence: CASSYSVGVNYGYTF. The CDR3 nucleotides are TGTGCCAGCAGTTACTCCGTTGGGGTCAACTATGGCTACACCTTC.

The CDR3 reads CASSVQDQNNEQFF. The CDR3 nucleotides are TGTGCCAGCAGCGTCCAGGACCAAAACAATGAGCAGTTCTTC. J is TRBJ2-1 and V is TRBV9, with D hard to call. Germline CDR1 SGDLS, CDR2 YYNGEE. The V end was cut by 2 bases, the J end by 5 bases, with 11 bases between. The CDR3 runs 14 residues.

The table lists this clone with a count of one. The V call is TRBV6-5, the J call TRBJ1-1; D unresolved. Germline V CDR1 and CDR2: MNHEY, SVGAGI. V was shortened by 6 bases and J by 0 bases, with 8 bases between the two germline ends. The CDR3 is 13 residues long. The CDR3 here is CASSGRLNTEAFF. The CDR3 nucleotides read TGTGCCAGCAGCGGACGGTTGAACACTGAAGCTTTCTTT.

This chain joins TRBV7-9 and TRBJ1-3; D is ambiguous. V shed 1 base and J shed 2 bases, with 6 bases lying between them. Per the germline V gene, CDR1 is SEHNR and CDR2 is FQNEAQ (reference sequence). The CDR3 runs 14 residues. The CDR3 region has the DNA TGTGCCAGCAGCTTAGGGGGTACTGGAAACACCATATATTTT. Translating gives CASSLGGTGNTIYF. The full variable domain, with the rest looked up from reference TRBV7-9 and TRBJ1-3, is DTGVSQNPRHKITKRGQNVTFRCDPISEHNRLYWYRQTLGQGPEFLTYFQNEAQLEKSRLLSDRFSAERPKGSFSTLEIQRTEQGDSAMYLCASSLGGTGNTIYFGEGSWLTVV.

In its sample, this clone was seen once. J is TRBJ1-1 and V is TRBV5-6; D unclear. Between the trimmed V and J ends, which lost 4 bases and 4 bases, there was a span of 5 bases. The CDR3 covers 11 residues. Germline V CDR1 and CDR2: SGHDT, YYEEEE. The CDR3 nucleotides are TGTGCCAGCAGCCTGTTCACTGAAGCTTTCTTT. The encoded protein is CASSLFTEAFF.

The chain is built from TRBV29-1 and TRBJ2-7; a possible D gene is TRBD1 (6 bases). Trimming shortened V by 4 bases and J by 1 base, and 11 bases separated the two germline ends. Germline-derived CDR1 and CDR2 are SQVTM and ANQGSEA. This CDR3 region has 13 residues. In nucleotides, the CDR3 is TGCAGCGTTGGCCAGGGGAGATCCTACGAGCAGTACTTC. Translating it yields CSVGQGRSYEQYF.

The gene calls are TRBV4-2 and TRBJ2-5; D may be TRBD1 (6 bases). The CDR3 runs to 14 residues. Per the germline V gene, CDR1 is LGHNA and CDR2 is YNFKEQ. Between the trimmed V and J ends, which lost 0 bases and 4 bases, there was a span of 9 bases. CDR3 nucleotide sequence: TGTGCCAGCAGCCAAGACACAGGGAGAGAGACCCAGTACTTC. Translation: CASSQDTGRETQYF.

The chain employs TRBV14 and TRBJ1-1; D call uncertain. Germline loops: CDR1 SGHDN, CDR2 FVKESK. Trimming cost V 4 bases and J 11 bases, with 14 bases left between them. The CDR3 has 12 amino acids. CDR3 sequence (DNA): TGTGCCAGCAGCCCCAACCAGCGGACGGCTTTCTTT. This encodes CASSPNQRTAFF.

V is TRBV29-1 and J is TRBJ1-1; perhaps TRBD1 as D (6 bases). Per the germline V gene, CDR1 is SQVTM and CDR2 is ANQGSEA. V lost 1 base to trimming and J lost 2 bases, with 11 bases between them. The CDR3 consists of 14 residues. The CDR3 region is CSVEVRGGNTEAFF. Here the CDR3 DNA reads TGCAGCGTTGAAGTCAGGGGCGGAAACACTGAAGCTTTCTTT. Full variable domain (missing parts from reference TRBV29-1 and TRBJ1-1): SAVISQKPSRDICQRGTSLTIQCQVDSQVTMMFWYRQQPGQSLTLIATANQGSEATYESGFVIDKFPISRPNLTFSTLTVSNMSPEDSSIYLCSVEVRGGNTEAFFGQGTRLTVV.

This rearrangement joins TRBV30 to TRBJ2-1; no reliable D call. This CDR3 contains 13 residues. Between the trimmed V and J ends, which lost 1 base and 6 bases, there was a span of 10 bases. Germline CDR1 is GTSNPN and CDR2 is SVGIG (reference sequence). CDR3 loop: CAWSGEVGNEQFF. The CDR3 DNA reads TGTGCCTGGAGTGGAGAGGTGGGCAATGAGCAGTTCTTC.

The rearrangement links TRBV4-2 to TRBJ1-1; possible D gene TRBD1, 6 bases. Trimming stripped 0 bases from V and 6 bases from J, with 14 bases between. Germline assignment: CDR1 LGHNA and CDR2 YNFKEQ. The CDR3 is 15 amino acids. In DNA, the CDR3 is TGTGCCAGCAGCCAAGACGCAGGGGTTACTGCTGAAGCTTTCTTT. Its protein is CASSQDAGVTAEAFF.

The chain links TRBV28 to TRBJ2-3; D is perhaps TRBD2 (5 bases). V lost 2 bases to trimming and J lost 6 bases, with 9 bases between them. The germline CDR1 and CDR2 sequences are MDHEN and SYDVKM. There are 13 residues in the CDR3. The CDR3 sequence is CASSLRRGDTQYF. Written as DNA, the CDR3 is TGTGCCAGCAGTTTACGGCGAGGGGATACGCAGTATTTT.

The chain recombines TRBV30 with TRBJ2-7; D gene uncertain. Germline assignment: CDR1 GTSNPN and CDR2 SVGIG (reference sequence). V was trimmed by 2 bases and J by 7 bases, leaving 12 bases between them. The CDR3 loop spans 12 amino acids. The DNA for the CDR3 is TGTGCCTGGAGTAGGTCCCATTTAGAGCAGTACTTC. Translating gives CAWSRSHLEQYF.

V is TRBV7-2 and J is TRBJ1-5, with D possibly TRBD1 on 5 matching bases. The V gene's germline CDR1 is SGHTA and CDR2 FQGNSA. There are 16 residues in the CDR3. V was pared by 5 bases and J by 0 bases, with 14 bases between. CDR3 sequence: CASSADSTNSNQPQHF. CDR3 DNA sequence: TGTGCCAGCAGCGCCGACAGTACTAATAGCAATCAGCCCCAGCATTTT.

V usage is TRBV7-9 and J usage is TRBJ2-1; D gene uncertain. Germline V CDR1 and CDR2: SEHNR, FQNEAQ (reference sequence). V lost 5 bases to trimming and J lost 5 bases, with 4 bases between them. This CDR3 spans 11 amino acids. CDR3 sequence (DNA): TGTGCCAGCAGCACCAACAATGAGCAGTTCTTC. Translating gives CASSTNNEQFF.

The chain uses TRBV27 and TRBJ2-7; D is undetermined. Germline V CDR1 and CDR2: MNHEY, SMNVEV (reference sequence). CDR3 size: 14 residues. V dropped 4 bases and J dropped 0 bases, with 10 bases sitting between them. The CDR3: CASSSTFSSYEQYF. The CDR3 nucleotides read TGTGCCAGCAGTTCGACATTTTCCTCCTACGAGCAGTACTTC.

V and J are TRBV11-2 and TRBJ1-5, with D tentatively TRBD1 (5 bases). This CDR3 is built from 14 residues. Germline assignment: CDR1 SGHAT and CDR2 FQNNGV. Trimming cost V 5 bases and J 5 bases, with 13 bases left between them. DNA of the CDR3: TGTGCCAGCAGCAAGGGGTCGACCCATCAGCCCCAGCATTTT. Its translation is CASSKGSTHQPQHF.

The chain carries TRBV19 and TRBJ1-5; D is possibly TRBD1 (6 bases). Germline values: CDR1 LNHDA, CDR2 SQIVND (reference sequence). Trimming cost V 6 bases and J 2 bases, with 11 bases left between them. This CDR3 region has 14 residues. The DNA for the CDR3 is TGTGCCAGTAGCTCAGGGGTGGGCAATCAGCCCCAGCATTTT. Amino acid sequence: CASSSGVGNQPQHF.

The rearrangement uses TRBV2 and TRBJ2-7; 10 nucleotides agree with TRBD1. J was trimmed by 3 bases and V by 3 bases; bases with no gene match: 5. CDR1 and CDR2 from the germline V gene are SNHLY and FYNNEI. The CDR3 length is 15 residues. The DNA for the CDR3 is TGTGCCAGCAGTGAGGGAAGGGACAGGGGCTACGAGCAGTACTTC. It yields the protein CASSEGRDRGYEQYF.